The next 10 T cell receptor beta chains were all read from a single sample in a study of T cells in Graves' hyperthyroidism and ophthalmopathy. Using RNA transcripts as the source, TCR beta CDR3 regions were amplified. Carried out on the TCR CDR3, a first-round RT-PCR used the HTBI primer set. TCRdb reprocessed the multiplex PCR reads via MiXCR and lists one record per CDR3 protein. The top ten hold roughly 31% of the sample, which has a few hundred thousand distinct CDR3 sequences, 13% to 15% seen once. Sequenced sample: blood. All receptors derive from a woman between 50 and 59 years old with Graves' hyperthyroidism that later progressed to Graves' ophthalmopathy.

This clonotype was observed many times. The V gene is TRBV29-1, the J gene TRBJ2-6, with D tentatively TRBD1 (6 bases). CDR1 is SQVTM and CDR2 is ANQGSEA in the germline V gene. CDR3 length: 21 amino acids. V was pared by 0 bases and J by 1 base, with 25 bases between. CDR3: CSVEDGRGQPFSDSGANVLTF. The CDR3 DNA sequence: TGCAGCGTTGAAGATGGGCGAGGACAGCCATTTTCAGATTCTGGGGCCAACGTCCTGACTTTC.

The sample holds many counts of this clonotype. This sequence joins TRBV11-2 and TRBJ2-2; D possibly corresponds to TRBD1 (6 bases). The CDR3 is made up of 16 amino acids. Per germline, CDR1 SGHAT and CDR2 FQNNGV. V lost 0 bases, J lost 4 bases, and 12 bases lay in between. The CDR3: CASSLDPRGSTGELFF. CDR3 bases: TGTGCCAGCAGCTTAGATCCCAGGGGAAGCACCGGGGAGCTGTTTTTT.

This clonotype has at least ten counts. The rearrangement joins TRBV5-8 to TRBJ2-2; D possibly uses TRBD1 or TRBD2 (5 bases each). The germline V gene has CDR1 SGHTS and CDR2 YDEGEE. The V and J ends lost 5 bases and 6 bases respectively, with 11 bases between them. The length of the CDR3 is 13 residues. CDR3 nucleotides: TGTGCCAGCAGTCAGGGACGATCCGGGGAGCTGTTTTTT. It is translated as CASSQGRSGELFF.

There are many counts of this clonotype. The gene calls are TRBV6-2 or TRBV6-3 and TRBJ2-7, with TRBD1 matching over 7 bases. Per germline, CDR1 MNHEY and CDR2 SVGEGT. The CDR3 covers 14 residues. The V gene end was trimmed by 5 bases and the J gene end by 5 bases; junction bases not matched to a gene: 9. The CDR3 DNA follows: TGTGCCAGCAGTACACCTCGGGACAGCCACGAGCAGTACTTC. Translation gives CASSTPRDSHEQYF.

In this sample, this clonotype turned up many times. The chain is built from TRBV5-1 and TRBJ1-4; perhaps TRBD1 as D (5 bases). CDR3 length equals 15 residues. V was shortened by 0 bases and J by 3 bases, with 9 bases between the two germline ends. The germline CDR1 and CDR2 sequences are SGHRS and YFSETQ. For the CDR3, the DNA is TGCGCCAGCAGCTTGGTTAAAGGGGCTAATGAAAAACTGTTTTTT. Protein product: CASSLVKGANEKLFF.

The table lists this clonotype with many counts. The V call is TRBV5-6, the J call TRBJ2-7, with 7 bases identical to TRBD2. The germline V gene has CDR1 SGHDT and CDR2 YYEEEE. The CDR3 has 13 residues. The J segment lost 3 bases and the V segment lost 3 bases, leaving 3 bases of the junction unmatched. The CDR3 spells CASSSRTSYEQYF. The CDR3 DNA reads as TGTGCCAGCAGCTCCCGGACTAGCTACGAGCAGTACTTC.

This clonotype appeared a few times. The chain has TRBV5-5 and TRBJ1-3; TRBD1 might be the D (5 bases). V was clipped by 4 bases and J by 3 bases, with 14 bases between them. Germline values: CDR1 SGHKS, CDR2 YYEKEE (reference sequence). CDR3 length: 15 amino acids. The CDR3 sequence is CASSLTRTFGNTIYF. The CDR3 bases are TGTGCCAGCAGCCTTACCAGGACATTTGGAAACACCATATATTTT. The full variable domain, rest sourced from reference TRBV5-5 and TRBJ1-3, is DAGVTQSPTHLIKTRGQQVTLRCSPISGHKSVSWYQQVLGQGPQFIFQYYEKEERGRGNFPDRFSARQFPNYSSELNVNALLLGDSALYLCASSLTRTFGNTIYFGEGSWLTVV.

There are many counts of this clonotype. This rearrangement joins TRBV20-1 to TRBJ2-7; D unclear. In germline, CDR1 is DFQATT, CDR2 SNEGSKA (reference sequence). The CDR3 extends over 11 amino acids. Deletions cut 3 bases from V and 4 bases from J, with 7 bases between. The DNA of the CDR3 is TGCAGTGCTAGCATACAGTACGAGCAGTACTTC. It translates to CSASIQYEQYF.

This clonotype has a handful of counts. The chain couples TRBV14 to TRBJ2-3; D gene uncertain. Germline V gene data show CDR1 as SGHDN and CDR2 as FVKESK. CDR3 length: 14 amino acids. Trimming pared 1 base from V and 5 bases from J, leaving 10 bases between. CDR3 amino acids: CASSQALAQDTQYF. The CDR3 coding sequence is TGTGCCAGCAGCCAAGCACTCGCCCAAGATACGCAGTATTTT.

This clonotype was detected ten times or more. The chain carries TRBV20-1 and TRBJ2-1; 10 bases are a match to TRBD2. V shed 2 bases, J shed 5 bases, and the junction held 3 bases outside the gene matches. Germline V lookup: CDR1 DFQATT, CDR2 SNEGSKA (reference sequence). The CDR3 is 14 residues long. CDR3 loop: CSARSLAGDNEQFF. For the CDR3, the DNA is TGCAGTGCTAGATCGCTAGCGGGAGACAATGAGCAGTTCTTC.